Below are 19 T cell receptor beta chains sequenced from a single sample in a study of T-cell reconstitution after alpha-beta-depleted transplantation in children. A TCRbeta library incorporating unique molecular identifiers was prepared. One entry per CDR3 protein, called by TCRdb with MiXCR from the PCR reads. The table shows about 98,000 distinct CDR3 sequences, with 4.5% to 7.5% occurring only once. The source was PBMCs, mostly from graft donor cells, collected 60 days after TCRalphabeta/CD19-depleted stem cell transplant. The receptor set was obtained from a female patient aged 2 to 10 who had a stem cell transplant for Fanconi anemia, so the T cells may come from the graft donor.

The chain carries TRBV6-1 and TRBJ1-1, with a possible D match to TRBD1 (5 bases). The length of the CDR3 is 12 residues. CDR1 is MNHNS and CDR2 is SASEGT in the germline V gene. V gave up 7 bases and J gave up 1 base, with 7 bases separating them. The CDR3, as DNA: TGTGCCAGCACCAGGGCGAACACTGAAGCTTTCTTT. This translates into CASTRANTEAFF.

This clonotype appeared many times. The chain uses TRBV7-8 and TRBJ2-7; perhaps TRBD1 as D (6 bases). V gave up 3 bases and J gave up 3 bases, with 12 bases separating them. Germline loops: CDR1 SGHVS, CDR2 FQNEAQ. The CDR3 extends over 14 amino acids. The CDR3 sequence is CASSFGQGIYEQYF. In DNA form, the CDR3 reads TGTGCCAGCAGCTTCGGGCAGGGGATCTACGAGCAGTACTTC.

This clonotype was detected only a few times. The CDR3 DNA sequence: TGCAGTGCTAGGGGAGGGGGCAATGTCTACGAGCAGTACTTC. Its translation is CSARGGGNVYEQYF. The genes are TRBV20-1 and TRBJ2-7; D possibly matches TRBD1 or TRBD2 (7 bases each). V was clipped by 3 bases and J by 3 bases, with 15 bases between them. This CDR3 is 14 amino acids long. From germline, CDR1 is DFQATT and CDR2 SNEGSKA (reference sequence).

This clonotype was counted a few times. This chain links TRBV6-5 with TRBJ2-3, with D possibly matching TRBD2 (5 bases). V was cut by 0 bases and J by 11 bases, with 9 bases left in between. Germline V gives CDR1 MNHEY, CDR2 SVGAGI. This CDR3 is built from 12 residues. The CDR3 DNA sequence: TGTGCCAGCAGTTACTCGGACTCTCGGCAGTATTTT. It codes for CASSYSDSRQYF.

This clonotype was seen more than once but under ten times. This chain connects TRBV11-2 to TRBJ2-4; unclear D gene. The germline V gene encodes CDR1 SGHAT and CDR2 FQNNGV. The CDR3 has 18 residues. Trimming took 5 bases from V and 3 from J, leaving 23 bases between them. CDR3 loop: CASSHAYERGRHKNIQYF. In DNA form, the CDR3 reads TGTGCCAGCAGCCACGCATATGAGCGCGGACGTCACAAAAACATTCAGTACTTC.

This clonotype was recorded many times. Mismatch with germline at one junction end may stem from a read error. The chain is built from TRBV5-1 and TRBJ2-7; 11 bases line up with TRBD2. This CDR3 is built from 17 residues. Germline CDR1 is SGHRS and CDR2 is YFSETQ. In DNA form, the CDR3 reads TGCGCCAGCAGCTTGTCCCCTACTAGCGGGAGTTCCTCCGAGCAGTACTTC. This codes for CASSLSPTSGSSSEQYF.

This clonotype was detected many times. The CDR3 DNA is TGTGCCACCCGTAGGCCCTTACAGGTCAATGAGCAGTTCTTC. Its translation is CATRRPLQVNEQFF. The chain combines TRBV10-3 with TRBJ2-1, with a weak D call TRBD1 (5 bases). V was trimmed by 10 bases and J by 6 bases, leaving 19 bases between them. The CDR3 is made up of 14 amino acids. CDR1 is ENHRY and CDR2 is SYGVKD in the germline V gene.

This clonotype was recorded many times. The junction shows a germline mismatch at one end, possibly a read error. The gene calls are TRBV11-2 and TRBJ2-1; D may be TRBD2 (6 bases). The CDR3 totals 16 residues. Per germline, CDR1 SGHAT and CDR2 FQNNGV. Here the CDR3 reads CASTLGVGSLDNEQFF. The CDR3 coding sequence is TGTGCCAGCACCTTAGGGGTCGGGAGCCTTGACAATGAGCAGTTCTTC.

This clonotype was recorded many times. The chain joins TRBV6-5 to TRBJ2-7; D remains unclear. The ends were cut back, 0 bases at V and 0 bases at J, with 6 bases in the middle. CDR1 and CDR2 from the germline V gene are MNHEY and SVGAGI. This CDR3 contains 14 residues. The CDR3: CASSYSLSSYEQYF. CDR3 sequence (DNA): TGTGCCAGCAGTTACTCGCTCAGCTCCTACGAGCAGTACTTC.

This clonotype was seen many times. This chain connects TRBV15 to TRBJ2-1; TRBD2 matches at 7 bases. V lost 6 bases and J lost 9; bases outside the gene matches: 8. The germline V gene has CDR1 LNHNV and CDR2 YYDKDF (reference sequence). CDR3 length: 13 amino acids. The CDR3 loop reads CATRRWSGTEQFF. In DNA, the CDR3 is TGTGCCACCAGGAGATGGAGCGGGACTGAGCAGTTCTTC.

The chain joins TRBV20-1 to TRBJ1-2, with 11 positions matching TRBD1. Germline V lookup: CDR1 DFQATT, CDR2 SNEGSKA (reference sequence). The CDR3 runs to 15 residues. V lost 0 bases to trimming and J lost 5 bases; unmatched junction nucleotides: 5. CDR3 DNA sequence: TGCAGTGCTAGAGATCGGACAGGGGGCGCGTATGGCTACACCTTC. It yields the protein CSARDRTGGAYGYTF.

At least ten counts were recorded for this clonotype. V gene TRBV20-1 combines with J gene TRBJ1-3; D gene unclear. Per germline, CDR1 DFQATT and CDR2 SNEGSKA (reference sequence). CDR3 length equals 11 residues. The V gene lost 4 bases and the J gene lost 0 bases, with 1 base spanning the gap. CDR3 residues: CSANSGNTIYF. The CDR3 DNA is TGCAGTGCTAACTCTGGAAACACCATATATTTT.

This clonotype was detected many times. The chain joins TRBV7-2 to TRBJ2-3; D perhaps matches TRBD2 (5 bases). Germline CDR1 and CDR2: SGHTA and FQGNSA. The CDR3 sequence is 15 residues long. V lost 5 bases and J lost 6, with 18 bases in between. The CDR3 nucleotides are TGTGCCAGCAGCCCATCTGGACTCCTAATGGATACGCAGTATTTT. This sequence encodes CASSPSGLLMDTQYF.

This clonotype has ten or more counts. The chain couples TRBV29-1 to TRBJ2-3; 12 positions agree with TRBD2. Trimming cost V 5 bases and J 3 bases; bases outside gene matches: 12. Per germline, CDR1 SQVTM and CDR2 ANQGSEA. The CDR3 has 17 amino acids. CDR3 loop: CSVSHKASGGATDTQYF. The CDR3 nucleotides are TGCAGCGTTTCTCATAAGGCTAGCGGGGGGGCTACAGATACGCAGTATTTT.

This clonotype appeared a few times. The gene calls are TRBV6-1 and TRBJ2-5; D is unresolved. This CDR3 is built from 11 residues. V lost 8 bases to trimming and J lost 5 bases, with 9 bases between them. Germline CDR1 reads MNHNS; CDR2 reads SASEGT. The CDR3 region is CASQLGETQYF. DNA for the CDR3: TGTGCCAGCCAATTAGGGGAGACCCAGTACTTC.

This clonotype was counted at least ten times. The V and J genes are TRBV24-1 and TRBJ2-1; TRBD2 matches at 10 bases. With 0 bases clipped from V and 11 bases from J, the junction kept 6 bases outside the gene matches. The CDR3 has 15 residues. Germline loops: CDR1 KGHDR, CDR2 SFDVKD. The CDR3 sequence: CATSDLLASGRKQFF. The CDR3 nucleotides read TGTGCCACCAGTGATTTGCTTGCTAGCGGGAGAAAGCAGTTCTTC.

The sample holds a few counts of this clonotype. The chain is built from TRBV27 and TRBJ1-2, with TRBD1 as a possible D gene (5 bases). Trimming cost V 5 bases and J 4 bases, with 11 bases left between them. This CDR3 region has 13 residues. Looked up from germline, CDR1 is MNHEY and CDR2 is SMNVEV (reference sequence). The CDR3 spells CASSPHQGYGYTF. The CDR3 nucleotides read TGTGCCAGCAGTCCGCACCAGGGCTATGGCTACACCTTC.

To note about this clonotype: Given a much more abundant clone one base away, this may be a read error. The rearrangement joins TRBV18 to TRBJ2-3; 7 bases are shared with TRBD2. CDR3 length: 14 amino acids. In germline, CDR1 is KGHSH, CDR2 LQKENI. CDR3 residues: CVSSPSRGVDTQYF. CDR3 bases: TGTGTCAGCTCACCATCACGGGGGGTAGATACGCAGTATTTT.

V is TRBV12-3 or TRBV12-4 and J is TRBJ2-3, with 8 bases identical to TRBD2. The J segment lost 2 bases and the V segment lost 6 bases, leaving 10 bases of the junction unmatched. The CDR3 has 16 amino acids. The CDR3 reads CASRLIRGGATDTQYF. CDR3 bases: TGTGCCAGCAGACTAATCCGGGGGGGCGCCACAGATACGCAGTATTTT.